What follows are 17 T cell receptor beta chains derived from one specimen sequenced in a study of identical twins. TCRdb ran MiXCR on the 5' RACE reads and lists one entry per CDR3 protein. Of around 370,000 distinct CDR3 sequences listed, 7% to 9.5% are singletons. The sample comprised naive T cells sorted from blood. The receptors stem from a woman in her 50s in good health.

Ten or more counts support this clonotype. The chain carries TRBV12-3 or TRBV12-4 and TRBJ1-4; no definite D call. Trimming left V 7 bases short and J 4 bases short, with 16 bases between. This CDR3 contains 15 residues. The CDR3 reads CASTSLGSLNEKLFF. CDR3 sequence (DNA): TGTGCCAGCACCAGTCTGGGCAGCCTTAATGAAAAACTGTTTTTT.

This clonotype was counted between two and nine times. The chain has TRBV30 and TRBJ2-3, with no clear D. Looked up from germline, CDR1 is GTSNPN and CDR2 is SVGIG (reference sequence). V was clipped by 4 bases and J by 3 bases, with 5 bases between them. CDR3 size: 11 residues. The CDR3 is CAWKATDTQYF. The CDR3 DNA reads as TGTGCCTGGAAGGCGACAGATACGCAGTATTTT.

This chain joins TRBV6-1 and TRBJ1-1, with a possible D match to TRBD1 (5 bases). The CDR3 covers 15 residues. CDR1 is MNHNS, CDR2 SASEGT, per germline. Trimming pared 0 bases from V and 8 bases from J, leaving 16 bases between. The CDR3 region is CASSEALGRRKEAFF. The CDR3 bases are TGTGCCAGCAGTGAAGCGTTGGGACGAAGGAAGGAAGCTTTCTTT.

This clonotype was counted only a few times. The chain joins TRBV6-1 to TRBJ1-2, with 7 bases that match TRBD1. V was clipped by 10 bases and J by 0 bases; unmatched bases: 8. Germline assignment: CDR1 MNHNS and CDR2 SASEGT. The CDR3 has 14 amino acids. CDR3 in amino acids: CATVQGPANYGYTF. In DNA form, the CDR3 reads TGTGCCACCGTACAGGGGCCAGCTAACTATGGCTACACCTTC.

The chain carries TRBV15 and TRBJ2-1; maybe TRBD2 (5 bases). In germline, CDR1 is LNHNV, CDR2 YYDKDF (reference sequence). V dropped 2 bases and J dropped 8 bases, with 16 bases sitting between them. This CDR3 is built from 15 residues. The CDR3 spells CATSRPGGGTDEQFF. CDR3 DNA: TGTGCCACCAGCAGACCTGGAGGAGGAACTGATGAGCAGTTCTTC.

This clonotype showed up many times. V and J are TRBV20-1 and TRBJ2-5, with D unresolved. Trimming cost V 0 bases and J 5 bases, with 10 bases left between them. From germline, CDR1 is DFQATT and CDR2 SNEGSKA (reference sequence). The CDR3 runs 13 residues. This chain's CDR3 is CSAREAGRETQYF. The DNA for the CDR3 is TGCAGTGCTAGAGAGGCTGGCAGGGAGACCCAGTACTTC.

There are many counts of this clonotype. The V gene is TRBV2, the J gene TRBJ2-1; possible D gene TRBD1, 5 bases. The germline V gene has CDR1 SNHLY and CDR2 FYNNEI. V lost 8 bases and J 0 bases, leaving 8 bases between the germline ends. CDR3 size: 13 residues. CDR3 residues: CASQQDSYNEQFF. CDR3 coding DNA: TGTGCCAGCCAACAGGACTCCTACAATGAGCAGTTCTTC.

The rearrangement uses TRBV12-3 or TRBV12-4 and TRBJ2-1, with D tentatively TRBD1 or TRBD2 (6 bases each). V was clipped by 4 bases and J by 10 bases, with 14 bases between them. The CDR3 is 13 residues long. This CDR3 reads CASSSRGPWEQFF. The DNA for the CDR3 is TGTGCCAGCAGTTCCCGGGGGCCATGGGAGCAGTTCTTC.

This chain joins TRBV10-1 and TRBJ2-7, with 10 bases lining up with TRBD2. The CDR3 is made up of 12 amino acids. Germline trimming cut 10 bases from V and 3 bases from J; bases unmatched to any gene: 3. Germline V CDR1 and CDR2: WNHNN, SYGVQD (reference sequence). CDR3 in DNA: TGCGCCAACGGGACTAGCGACTACGAGCAGTACGTC. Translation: CANGTSDYEQYV.

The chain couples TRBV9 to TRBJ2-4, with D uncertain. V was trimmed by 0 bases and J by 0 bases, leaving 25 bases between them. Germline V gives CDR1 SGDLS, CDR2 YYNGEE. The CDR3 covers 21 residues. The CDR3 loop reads CASSVGFRIGNRTLAKNIQYF. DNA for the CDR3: TGTGCCAGCAGCGTAGGTTTCAGGATAGGGAACCGAACTCTAGCCAAAAACATTCAGTACTTC.

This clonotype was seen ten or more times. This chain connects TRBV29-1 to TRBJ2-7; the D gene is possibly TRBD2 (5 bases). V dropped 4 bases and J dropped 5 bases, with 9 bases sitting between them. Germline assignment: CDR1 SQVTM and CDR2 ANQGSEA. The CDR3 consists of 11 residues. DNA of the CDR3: TGCAGCGTTGCGACTACGGACGAGCAGTACTTC. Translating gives CSVATTDEQYF.

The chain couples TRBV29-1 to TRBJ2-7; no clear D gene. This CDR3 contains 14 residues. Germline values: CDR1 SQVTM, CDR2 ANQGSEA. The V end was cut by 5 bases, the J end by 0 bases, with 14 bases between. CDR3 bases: TGCAGCGTTATTGACGGATCAGGCTCCTACGAGCAGTACTTC. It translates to CSVIDGSGSYEQYF.

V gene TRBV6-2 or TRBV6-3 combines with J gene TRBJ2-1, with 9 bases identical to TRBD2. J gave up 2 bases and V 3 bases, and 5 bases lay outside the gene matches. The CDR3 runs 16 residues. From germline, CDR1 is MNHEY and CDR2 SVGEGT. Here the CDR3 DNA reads TGTGCCAGCAGTTATAATGCGGGAGGGCCCTACAATGAGCAGTTCTTC. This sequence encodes CASSYNAGGPYNEQFF.

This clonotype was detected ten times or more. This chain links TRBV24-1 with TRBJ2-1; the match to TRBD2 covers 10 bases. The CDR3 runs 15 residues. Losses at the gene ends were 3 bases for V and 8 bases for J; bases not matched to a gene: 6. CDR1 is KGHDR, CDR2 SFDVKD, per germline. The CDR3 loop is CATSDQAGGSYEQFF. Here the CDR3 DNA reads TGTGCCACCAGTGATCAAGCGGGAGGGAGCTATGAGCAGTTCTTC.

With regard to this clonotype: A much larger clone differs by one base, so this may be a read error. CDR3 region: CASSSGVDLRWRFF. The CDR3 DNA is TGTGCCAGCAGCTCAGGCGTGGATCTCCGTTGGCGGTTCTTC. V and J are TRBV7-2 and TRBJ2-1; D is ambiguous. Per the germline V gene, CDR1 is SGHTA and CDR2 is FQGNSA. This CDR3 region has 14 residues. V was cut by 4 bases and J by 15 bases, with 22 bases left in between.

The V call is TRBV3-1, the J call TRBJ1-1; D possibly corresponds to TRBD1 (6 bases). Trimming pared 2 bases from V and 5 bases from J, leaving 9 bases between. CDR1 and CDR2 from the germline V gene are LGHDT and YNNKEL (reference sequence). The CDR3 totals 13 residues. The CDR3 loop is CASSQYGQTEAFF. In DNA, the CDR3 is TGTGCCAGCAGCCAATATGGACAGACTGAAGCTTTCTTT.

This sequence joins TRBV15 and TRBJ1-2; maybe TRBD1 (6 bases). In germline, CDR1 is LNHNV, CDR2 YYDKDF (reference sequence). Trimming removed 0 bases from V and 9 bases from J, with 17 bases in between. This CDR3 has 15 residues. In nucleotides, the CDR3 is TGTGCCACCAGCAGAGATCCAGACCCCAGGGGTAGCTACACCTTC. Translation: CATSRDPDPRGSYTF.